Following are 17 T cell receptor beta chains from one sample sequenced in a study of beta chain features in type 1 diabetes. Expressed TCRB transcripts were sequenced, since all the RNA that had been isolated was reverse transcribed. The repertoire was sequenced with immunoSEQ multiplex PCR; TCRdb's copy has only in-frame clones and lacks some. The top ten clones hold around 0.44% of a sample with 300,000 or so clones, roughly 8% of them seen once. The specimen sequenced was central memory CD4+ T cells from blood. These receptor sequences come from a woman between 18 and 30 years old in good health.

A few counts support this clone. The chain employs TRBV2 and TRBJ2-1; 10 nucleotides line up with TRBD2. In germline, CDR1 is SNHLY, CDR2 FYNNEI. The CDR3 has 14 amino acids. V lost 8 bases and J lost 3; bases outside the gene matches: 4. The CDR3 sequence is CASRGTSDYNEQFF. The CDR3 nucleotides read TGTGCCAGCCGGGGGACTAGCGACTACAATGAGCAGTTCTTC.

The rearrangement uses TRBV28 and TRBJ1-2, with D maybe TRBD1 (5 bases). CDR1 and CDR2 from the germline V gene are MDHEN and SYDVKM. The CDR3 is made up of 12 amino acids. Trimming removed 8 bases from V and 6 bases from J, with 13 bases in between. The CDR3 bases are TGTGCCAGCTTGACAGTGAGCCATGGCTACACCTTC. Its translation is CASLTVSHGYTF.

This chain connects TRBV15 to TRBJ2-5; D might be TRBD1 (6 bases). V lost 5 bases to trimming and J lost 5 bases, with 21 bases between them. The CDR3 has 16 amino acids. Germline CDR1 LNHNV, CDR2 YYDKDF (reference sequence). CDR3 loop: CATSRQGPNRDETQYF. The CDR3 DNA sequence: TGTGCCACCAGCCGGCAAGGGCCAAACAGGGATGAGACCCAGTACTTC.

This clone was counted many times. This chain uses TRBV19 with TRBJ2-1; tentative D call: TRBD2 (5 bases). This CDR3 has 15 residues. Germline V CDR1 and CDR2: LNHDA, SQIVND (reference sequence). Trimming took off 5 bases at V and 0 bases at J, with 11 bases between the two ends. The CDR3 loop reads CASSGLAASYNEQFF. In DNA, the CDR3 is TGTGCCAGTAGTGGGCTAGCCGCCTCCTACAATGAGCAGTTCTTC.

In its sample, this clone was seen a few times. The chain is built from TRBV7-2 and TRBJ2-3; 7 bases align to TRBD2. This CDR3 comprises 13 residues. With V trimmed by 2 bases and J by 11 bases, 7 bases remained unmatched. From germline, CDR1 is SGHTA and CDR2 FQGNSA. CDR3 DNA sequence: TGTGCCAGCAGCTTACCGCGCGGGAGTGGGCAGTATTTT. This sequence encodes CASSLPRGSGQYF.

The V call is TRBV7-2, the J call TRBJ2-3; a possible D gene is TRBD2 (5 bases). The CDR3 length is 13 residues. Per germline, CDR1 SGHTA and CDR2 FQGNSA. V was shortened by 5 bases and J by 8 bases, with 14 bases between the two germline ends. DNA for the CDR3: TGTGCCAGCAGCCCCGAGAGGGCCGGTACGCAGTATTTT. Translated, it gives CASSPERAGTQYF.

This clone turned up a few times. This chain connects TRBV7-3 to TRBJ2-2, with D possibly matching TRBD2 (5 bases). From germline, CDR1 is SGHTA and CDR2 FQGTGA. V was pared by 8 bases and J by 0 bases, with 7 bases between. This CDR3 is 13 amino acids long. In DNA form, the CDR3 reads TGTGCCAGCCAACTAGCGAACACCGGGGAGCTGTTTTTT. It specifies CASQLANTGELFF.

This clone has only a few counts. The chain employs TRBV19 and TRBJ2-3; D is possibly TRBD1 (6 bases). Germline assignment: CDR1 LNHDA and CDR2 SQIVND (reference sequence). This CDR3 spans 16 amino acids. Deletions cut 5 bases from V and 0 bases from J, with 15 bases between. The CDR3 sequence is CASSPWTVTSTDTQYF. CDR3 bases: TGTGCCAGTAGTCCCTGGACAGTGACTAGCACAGATACGCAGTATTTT.

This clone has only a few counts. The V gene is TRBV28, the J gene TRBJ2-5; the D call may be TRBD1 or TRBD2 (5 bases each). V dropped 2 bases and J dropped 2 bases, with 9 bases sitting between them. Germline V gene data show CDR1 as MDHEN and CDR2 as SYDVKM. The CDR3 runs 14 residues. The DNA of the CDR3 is TGTGCCAGCAGTTTACGGGGCAGGCAAGAGACCCAGTACTTC. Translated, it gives CASSLRGRQETQYF.

The CDR3 DNA sequence: TGTGCCAGCAGTCGAGACCCACCCAGGGGGCCCACCGGGGAGCTGTTTTTT. Protein product: CASSRDPPRGPTGELFF. The J gene is TRBJ2-2, the V gene TRBV2; 8 bases are a match to TRBD1. The CDR3 is 17 amino acids. Germline trimming cut 5 bases from V and 4 bases from J; bases unmatched to any gene: 12. CDR1 and CDR2 (germline): SNHLY, FYNNEI.

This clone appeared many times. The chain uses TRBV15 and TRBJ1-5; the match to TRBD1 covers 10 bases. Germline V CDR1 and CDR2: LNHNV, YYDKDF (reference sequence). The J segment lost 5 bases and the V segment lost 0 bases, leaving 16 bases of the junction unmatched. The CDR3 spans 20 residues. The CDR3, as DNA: TGTGCCACCAGCAGAGATTGGTTTACAAGGGGACAGGGGCGGTATCAGCCCCAGCATTTT. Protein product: CATSRDWFTRGQGRYQPQHF. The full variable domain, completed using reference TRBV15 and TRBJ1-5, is DAMVIQNPRYQVTQFGKPVTLSCSQTLNHNVMYWYQQKSSQAPKLLFHYYDKDFNNEADTPDNFQSRRPNTSFCFLDIRSPGLGDTAMYLCATSRDWFTRGQGRYQPQHFGDGTRLSIL.

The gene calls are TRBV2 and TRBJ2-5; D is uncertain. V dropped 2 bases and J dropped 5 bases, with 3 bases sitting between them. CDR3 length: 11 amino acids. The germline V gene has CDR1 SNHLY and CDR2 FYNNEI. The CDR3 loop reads CASSEFETQYF. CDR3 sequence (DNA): TGTGCCAGCAGTGAATTTGAGACCCAGTACTTC.

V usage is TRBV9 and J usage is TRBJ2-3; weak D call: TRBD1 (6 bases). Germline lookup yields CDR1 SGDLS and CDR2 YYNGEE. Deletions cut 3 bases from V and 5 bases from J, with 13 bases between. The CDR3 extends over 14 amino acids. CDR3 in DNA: TGTGCCAGCAGCGCAGACCCAGGGGAAGATACGCAGTATTTT. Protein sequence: CASSADPGEDTQYF.

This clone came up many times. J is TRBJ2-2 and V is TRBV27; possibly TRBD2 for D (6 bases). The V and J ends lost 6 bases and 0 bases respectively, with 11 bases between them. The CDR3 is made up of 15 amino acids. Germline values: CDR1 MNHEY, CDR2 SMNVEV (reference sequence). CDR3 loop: CASRQGTANTGELFF. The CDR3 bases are TGTGCCAGCAGACAAGGGACTGCGAACACCGGGGAGCTGTTTTTT.

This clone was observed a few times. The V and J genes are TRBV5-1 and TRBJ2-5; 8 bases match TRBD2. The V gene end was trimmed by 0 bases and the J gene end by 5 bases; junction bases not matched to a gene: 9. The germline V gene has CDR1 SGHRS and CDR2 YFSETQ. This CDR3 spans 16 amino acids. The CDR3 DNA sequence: TGCGCCAGCAGCTTGGCCCCGGCGGGAGGCGCGGAGACCCAGTACTTC. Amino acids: CASSLAPAGGAETQYF.

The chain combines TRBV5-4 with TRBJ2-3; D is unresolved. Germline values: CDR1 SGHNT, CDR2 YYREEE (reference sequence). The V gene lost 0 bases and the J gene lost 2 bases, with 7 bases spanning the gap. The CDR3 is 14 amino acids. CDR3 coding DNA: TGTGCCAGCAGCTTGGGCCCGGACACAGATACGCAGTATTTT. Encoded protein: CASSLGPDTDTQYF.

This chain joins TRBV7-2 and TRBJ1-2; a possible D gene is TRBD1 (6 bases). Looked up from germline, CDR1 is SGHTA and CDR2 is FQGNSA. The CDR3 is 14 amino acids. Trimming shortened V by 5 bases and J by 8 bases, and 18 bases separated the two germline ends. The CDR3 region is CASSPLGQREGYTF. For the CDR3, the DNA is TGTGCCAGCAGCCCGCTCGGACAGAGGGAGGGCTACACCTTC.